This T cell receptor (beta chain) was recorded in a study of T cells in Graves' hyperthyroidism and ophthalmopathy. Findings and limits, study-wide: Ophthalmopathy was model-predicted a median about 6.9 months pre-onset.

The source material, RNA transcripts, was used to amplify TCR beta CDR3 regions. TCR CDR3 underwent first-round RT-PCR with the HTBI primer set. MiXCR was run by TCRdb on the multiplex PCR reads, yielding one entry per CDR3 protein. The table lists 300,000 to 500,000 distinct CDR3 sequences, over 11% of them singletons. PBMCs stemmed from around 10 ml fresh peripheral blood. Trimming took 6 bases from V and 0 from J, leaving 8 bases between them. The length of the CDR3 is 13 residues. Germline values: CDR1 SGHNT, CDR2 YENEEA. This clonotype was counted at least ten times. Its antigen remains unknown. The sample taken for sequencing was blood. The receptor comes from a man aged 50 to 59 with Graves' ophthalmopathy. The chain uses TRBV11-3 and TRBJ1-1; tentative D call: TRBD1 (5 bases). The CDR3 reads CASRSRVNTEAFF. CDR3 nucleotide sequence: TGTGCCAGCAGGAGCAGGGTGAACACTGAAGCTTTCTTT.